The next 29 T cell receptor beta chains were all read from a single sample in a study of blood T cell repertoires in COVID-19. Method: immunoSEQ multiplex PCR; TCRdb's copy keeps in-frame clones and lacks some. The table shows more than 300,000 clones, with more than 75% occurring only once. Sequencing was done on a sample of peripheral blood. The receptor set was obtained from a young woman who had recovered from COVID-19.

The CDR3 loop is CASSHALRSGNTIYF. CDR3 DNA: TGTGCCAGCAGCCACGCGCTACGCTCTGGAAACACCATATATTTT. V and J are TRBV11-2 and TRBJ1-3; D gene uncertain. Germline CDR1 is SGHAT and CDR2 is FQNNGV. Trimming shortened V by 5 bases and J by 0 bases, and 11 bases separated the two germline ends. CDR3 length: 15 amino acids.

The chain has TRBV10-3 and TRBJ1-2, with a tentative D call TRBD1 (6 bases). There are 11 residues in the CDR3. Germline CDR1 ENHRY, CDR2 SYGVKD. Deletions cut 7 bases from V and 9 bases from J, with 12 bases between. The CDR3 reads CAINTQGSYTF. In DNA form, the CDR3 reads TGTGCCATCAACACTCAGGGGAGCTACACCTTC.

This sequence joins TRBV27 and TRBJ1-5; no reliable D call. Trimming shortened V by 5 bases and J by 7 bases, and 18 bases separated the two germline ends. The CDR3 contains 15 residues. Germline V gene data show CDR1 as MNHEY and CDR2 as SMNVEV (reference sequence). Here the CDR3 reads CASSPRAGRIQPQHF. In nucleotides, the CDR3 is TGTGCCAGCAGTCCTCGGGCCGGGAGAATACAGCCCCAGCATTTT.

This clone was detected a few times. V gene TRBV19 combines with J gene TRBJ1-2; D is ambiguous. The CDR3 extends over 13 amino acids. Germline CDR1 LNHDA, CDR2 SQIVND (reference sequence). Trimming shortened V by 3 bases and J by 5 bases, and 10 bases separated the two germline ends. This CDR3 is CASSIRPAYGYTF. As DNA, the CDR3 is TGTGCCAGTAGTATCCGTCCAGCGTATGGCTACACCTTC.

The chain combines TRBV10-3 with TRBJ2-2; the match to TRBD2 covers 13 bases. Trimming at V came to 2 bases and at J to 1 base, leaving 4 bases not matched to a gene. Germline lookup yields CDR1 ENHRY and CDR2 SYGVKD. The CDR3 runs 18 residues. The CDR3 bases are TGTGCCATCAGTGAGGGACTAGCGGGAGTATGGAACACCGGGGAGCTGTTTTTT. This gives the protein CAISEGLAGVWNTGELFF.

The DNA of the CDR3 is TGTGCCAGCACTCCCCTGGGCGGGAGGGCCCCCGGCACAGATACGCAGTATTTT. Residues: CASTPLGGRAPGTDTQYF. The genes are TRBV27 and TRBJ2-3; 9 positions agree with TRBD2. V lost 7 bases, J lost 1 base, and 15 bases stayed unmatched. The CDR3 length is 18 residues. CDR1 MNHEY and CDR2 SMNVEV come from the germline V gene (reference sequence).

This chain uses TRBV19 with TRBJ2-3, with 11 bases matching TRBD2. The CDR3 is 18 amino acids. The V gene's germline CDR1 is LNHDA and CDR2 SQIVND (reference sequence). With V trimmed by 4 bases and J by 0 bases, 9 bases remained unmatched. Here the CDR3 reads CASSRGTGTSGSTDTQYF. CDR3 DNA: TGTGCCAGTAGTAGGGGTACCGGGACTAGCGGAAGCACAGATACGCAGTATTTT.

This chain connects TRBV12-3 or TRBV12-4 to TRBJ2-1; D may be TRBD2 (6 bases). Trimming took off 5 bases at V and 8 bases at J, with 10 bases between the two ends. CDR3 length: 12 residues. CDR3: CASSPIADEQFF. CDR3 nucleotides: TGTGCCAGCAGTCCCATAGCGGATGAGCAGTTCTTC.

On this clone itself: Other DNA variants within this sample encode the same CDR3. The chain combines TRBV7-8 with TRBJ1-1; perhaps TRBD1 as D (5 bases). Trimming took off 0 bases at V and 4 bases at J, with 6 bases between the two ends. In germline, CDR1 is SGHVS, CDR2 FQNEAQ. The CDR3 has 13 residues. The CDR3 reads CASSLAQGTEAFF. CDR3 DNA sequence: TGTGCCAGCAGCTTAGCTCAGGGCACTGAAGCTTTCTTT. Drawing the rest from reference TRBV7-8 and TRBJ1-1, the complete variable domain is GAGVSQSPRYKVAKRGQDVALRCDPISGHVSLFWYQQALGQGPEFLTYFQNEAQLDKSGLPSDRFFAERPEGSVSTLKIQRTQQEDSAVYLCASSLAQGTEAFFGQGTRLTVV.

This sequence joins TRBV11-2 and TRBJ1-2; D possibly corresponds to TRBD1 (5 bases). With 4 bases removed from V and 4 bases from J, the gap between germline ends came to 10 bases. Germline-derived CDR1 and CDR2 are SGHAT and FQNNGV. The CDR3 consists of 13 residues. In nucleotides, the CDR3 is TGTGCCAGCAGCTCATTCGACAGCTATGGCTACACCTTC. Translated: CASSSFDSYGYTF. Full variable domain (outside the CDR3, taken from reference TRBV11-2 and TRBJ1-2): EAGVAQSPRYKIIEKRQSVAFWCNPISGHATLYWYQQILGQGPKLLIQFQNNGVVDDSQLPKDRFSAERLKGVDSTLKIQPAKLEDSAVYLCASSSFDSYGYTFGSGTRLTVV.

The V and J genes are TRBV10-3 and TRBJ2-7; tentative D call: TRBD2 (6 bases). Trimming took off 4 bases at V and 3 bases at J, with 13 bases between the two ends. Looked up from germline, CDR1 is ENHRY and CDR2 is SYGVKD. The CDR3 totals 14 residues. As DNA, the CDR3 is TGTGCCATCAGTGTTAATAGCGGAGGCTACGAGCAGTACGTC. Its protein product is CAISVNSGGYEQYV.

This clone was counted once. The chain links TRBV2 to TRBJ2-1; 10 nucleotides match TRBD2. V shed 6 bases and J 3 bases; nucleotides not matched to a gene: 5. Germline V gene sequence: CDR1 SNHLY, CDR2 FYNNEI. This CDR3 contains 15 residues. The CDR3 protein is CASRTASGSYNEQFF. CDR3 in DNA: TGTGCCAGCAGGACCGCTAGCGGGAGCTACAATGAGCAGTTCTTC.

The chain is built from TRBV18 and TRBJ2-1; no reliable D call. Trimming stripped 3 bases from V and 0 bases from J, with 9 bases between. CDR3 length: 15 amino acids. Germline V gene lookup returns CDR1 KGHSH and CDR2 LQKENI. The CDR3 loop reads CASSPPLSSYNEQFF. In nucleotides, the CDR3 is TGTGCCAGCTCACCTCCCTTGAGCTCCTACAATGAGCAGTTCTTC. The variable domain in full, with the rest retrieved from reference TRBV18 and TRBJ2-1, is NAGVMQNPRHLVRRRGQEARLRCSPMKGHSHVYWYRQLPEEGLKFMVYLQKENIIDESGMPKERFSAEFPKEGPSILRIQQVVRGDSAAYFCASSPPLSSYNEQFFGPGTRLTVL.

The rearrangement joins TRBV5-1 to TRBJ2-1; tentatively, D is TRBD2 (6 bases). CDR1 and CDR2 (germline): SGHRS, YFSETQ. V lost 4 bases and J 0 bases, leaving 20 bases between the germline ends. This CDR3 region has 18 residues. For the CDR3, the DNA is TGCGCCAGCAGCCGTACTATTCCTAGCGCCAGCTCCTACAATGAGCAGTTCTTC. This gives the protein CASSRTIPSASSYNEQFF.

This clone was seen a single time. The J gene is TRBJ2-1, the V gene TRBV19; perhaps TRBD1 as D (6 bases). This CDR3 is built from 15 residues. V lost 3 bases to trimming and J lost 2 bases, with 11 bases between them. Germline CDR1 LNHDA, CDR2 SQIVND (reference sequence). The CDR3 DNA reads as TGTGCCAGTAGTATTGCCGGGGACACCTACAATGAGCAGTTCTTC. Its translation: CASSIAGDTYNEQFF.

V gene TRBV11-2 combines with J gene TRBJ2-3, with TRBD2 identical over 7 bases. The V gene end was trimmed by 0 bases and the J gene end by 3 bases; junction bases not matched to a gene: 6. Germline V gives CDR1 SGHAT, CDR2 FQNNGV. The CDR3 sequence is 16 residues long. CDR3 residues: CASSLESGTRTDTQYF. In DNA form, the CDR3 reads TGTGCCAGCAGCTTAGAAAGCGGGACCCGAACAGATACGCAGTATTTT.

DNA for the CDR3: TGTGCCTGCGGGACTAGCGGGAGAAGGGCAGATACGCAGTATTTT. Its protein product is CACGTSGRRADTQYF. The chain employs TRBV30 and TRBJ2-3; 14 nucleotides agree with TRBD2. Germline CDR1 reads GTSNPN; CDR2 reads SVGIG (reference sequence). The length of the CDR3 is 15 residues. V shed 6 bases, J shed 4 bases, and the junction held 6 bases outside the gene matches.

The rearrangement uses TRBV2 and TRBJ2-2; 7 bases are shared with TRBD1. With 3 bases clipped from V and 2 bases from J, the junction kept 6 bases outside the gene matches. The germline gives CDR1 SNHLY, CDR2 FYNNEI. The CDR3 is 16 amino acids. The CDR3 loop reads CASSEQGTVNTGELFF. The CDR3 coding sequence is TGTGCCAGCAGTGAGCAGGGGACAGTAAACACCGGGGAGCTGTTTTTT.

The CDR3 DNA sequence: TGTGCCAGTAGTATAACAAATAGCAATCAGCCCCAGCATTTT. Its translation is CASSITNSNQPQHF. The chain couples TRBV19 to TRBJ1-5; D remains ambiguous. V was pared by 2 bases and J by 0 bases, with 5 bases between. Germline-derived CDR1 and CDR2 are LNHDA and SQIVND (reference sequence). This CDR3 comprises 14 residues. Filled out from reference TRBV19 and TRBJ1-5, the complete variable domain reads DGGITQSPKYLFRKEGQNVTLSCEQNLNHDAMYWYRQDPGQGLRLIYYSQIVNDFQKGDIAEGYSVSREKKESFPLTVTSAQKNPTAFYLCASSITNSNQPQHFGDGTRLSIL.

The chain links TRBV29-1 to TRBJ2-5, with 8 bases aligning to TRBD1. CDR3 length: 14 amino acids. Germline lookup yields CDR1 SQVTM and CDR2 ANQGSEA. V trimming: 3 bases; J trimming: 4 bases; junction bases outside the gene matches: 7. CDR3 DNA: TGCAGCGTTGAGGTTCAGGGGGCCGGAGAGACCCAGTACTTC. Protein: CSVEVQGAGETQYF. Drawing the rest from reference TRBV29-1 and TRBJ2-5, the complete variable domain is SAVISQKPSRDICQRGTSLTIQCQVDSQVTMMFWYRQQPGQSLTLIATANQGSEATYESGFVIDKFPISRPNLTFSTLTVSNMSPEDSSIYLCSVEVQGAGETQYFGPGTRLLVL.

The chain carries TRBV20-1 and TRBJ2-1, with D unclear. Trimming left V 4 bases short and J 6 bases short, with 7 bases between. This CDR3 contains 11 residues. Germline loops: CDR1 DFQATT, CDR2 SNEGSKA (reference sequence). As DNA, the CDR3 is TGCAGTGCTACTCAGGCCAATGAGCAGTTCTTC. This sequence encodes CSATQANEQFF.

The chain links TRBV3-1 (or the pseudogene TRBV3-2) to TRBJ2-3, with 11 nucleotides matching TRBD2. Losses at the gene ends were 3 bases for V and 2 bases for J; bases not matched to a gene: 4. The CDR3 is made up of 16 amino acids. The germline V gene has CDR1 LGHDT and CDR2 YNNKEL (reference sequence). The CDR3 sequence is CASSQGLAAFTDTQYF. CDR3 nucleotide sequence: TGTGCCAGCAGCCAGGGACTAGCGGCCTTCACAGATACGCAGTATTTT.

The rearrangement links TRBV7-2 to TRBJ2-3, with 9 bases matching TRBD2. Germline V lookup: CDR1 SGHTA, CDR2 FQGNSA. CDR3 size: 15 residues. The V segment lost 2 bases and the J segment 0 bases; nucleotides outside the gene matches: 0. The CDR3 loop is CASSLSGGSTDTQYF. The CDR3 bases are TGTGCCAGCAGCTTAAGCGGGGGGAGCACAGATACGCAGTATTTT.

The genes are TRBV11-2 and TRBJ2-1, with 11 bases aligning to TRBD2. Losses at the gene ends were 0 bases for V and 12 bases for J; bases not matched to a gene: 7. The CDR3 extends over 15 amino acids. CDR1 and CDR2 (germline): SGHAT, FQNNGV. The CDR3 coding sequence is TGTGCCAGCAGCTTAGATGGACTAGCGGGTCCCGGGCAGTTCTTC. It encodes CASSLDGLAGPGQFF.

This chain uses TRBV6-2 or TRBV6-3 with TRBJ2-7, with a possible D match to TRBD2 (5 bases). Germline-derived CDR1 and CDR2 are MNHEY and SVGEGT. V lost 6 bases and J 6 bases, leaving 24 bases between the germline ends. This CDR3 comprises 16 residues. The CDR3 nucleotides read TGTGCCAGCAGCCCACCCGGACTGACGAGTATAACCGAGCAGTACGTC. As protein: CASSPPGLTSITEQYV.

CDR3 sequence: CATSRDPGHHYEQYV. CDR3 sequence (DNA): TGTGCCACCAGCAGAGATCCTGGACACCACTACGAGCAGTACGTC. J is TRBJ2-7 and V is TRBV15; the D gene is possibly TRBD1 (5 bases). V lost 0 bases to trimming and J lost 3 bases, with 12 bases between them. Germline V gene sequence: CDR1 LNHNV, CDR2 YYDKDF (reference sequence). The CDR3 length is 15 residues.

There are a few counts of this clone. The CDR3, as DNA: TGCGCCAGCAGCCCCGGACTATACTCCTACGAGCAGTACGTC. This sequence encodes CASSPGLYSYEQYV. V and J are TRBV5-1 and TRBJ2-7; a weak D match, TRBD2 (6 bases). The V gene lost 4 bases and the J gene lost 0 bases, with 11 bases spanning the gap. CDR1 SGHRS and CDR2 YFSETQ come from the germline V gene. This CDR3 spans 14 amino acids.

This sequence joins TRBV7-7 and TRBJ2-2; 9 nucleotides agree with TRBD2. The germline V gene has CDR1 SSHAT and CDR2 FNYEAQ (reference sequence). The CDR3 consists of 17 residues. With 2 bases clipped from V and 5 bases from J, the junction kept 9 bases outside the gene matches. In DNA form, the CDR3 reads TGTGCCAGCAGCTTAATGCGGGAGGGCCCGTTTACCGGGGAGCTGTTTTTT. Amino acids: CASSLMREGPFTGELFF.

This clone was seen a single time. This chain uses TRBV19 with TRBJ1-1, with D possibly TRBD1 on 6 matching bases. This CDR3 comprises 13 residues. V shed 5 bases and J shed 5 bases, with 12 bases lying between them. Per the germline V gene, CDR1 is LNHDA and CDR2 is SQIVND (reference sequence). This CDR3 is CASSPQGQTEAFF. Written as DNA, the CDR3 is TGTGCCAGTAGTCCACAGGGTCAGACTGAAGCTTTCTTT.